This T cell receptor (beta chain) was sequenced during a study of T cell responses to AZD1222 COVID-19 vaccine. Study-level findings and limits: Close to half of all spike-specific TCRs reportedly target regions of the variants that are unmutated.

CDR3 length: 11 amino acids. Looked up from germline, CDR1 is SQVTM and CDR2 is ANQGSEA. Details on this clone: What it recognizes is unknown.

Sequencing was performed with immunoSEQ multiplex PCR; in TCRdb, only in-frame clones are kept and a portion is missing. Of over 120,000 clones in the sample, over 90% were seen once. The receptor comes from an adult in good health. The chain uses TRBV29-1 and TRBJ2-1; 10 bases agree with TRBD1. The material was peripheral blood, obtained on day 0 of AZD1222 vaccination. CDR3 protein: CAGTGEGEQFF. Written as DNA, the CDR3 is TGCGCCGGGACAGGGGAGGGTGAGCAGTTCTTC.